This passage covers 9 T cell receptor beta chains from one sample sequenced in a study of blood T cell repertoires in COVID-19. Produced via immunoSEQ multiplex PCR; TCRdb's table is partial and in-frame only. Among about 170,000 clones listed, around 87% were seen once. Sequencing was performed on peripheral blood. These receptors came from a man in his sixties with COVID-19, enrolled during active disease.

The chain has TRBV19 and TRBJ2-2; a possible D gene is TRBD1 (6 bases). Germline V lookup: CDR1 LNHDA, CDR2 SQIVND (reference sequence). CDR3 length: 14 residues. Trimming took off 7 bases at V and 3 bases at J, with 12 bases between the two ends. The CDR3 nucleotides read TGTGCCAGTACTGCAGGGGACCACACCGGGGAGCTGTTTTTT. Translation: CASTAGDHTGELFF.

The chain combines TRBV9 with TRBJ1-2, with D possibly matching TRBD1 (6 bases). V lost 0 bases and J 2 bases, leaving 8 bases between the germline ends. Germline CDR1 SGDLS, CDR2 YYNGEE. The CDR3 is made up of 14 amino acids. The CDR3 region is CASSVGQENYGYTF. The CDR3 DNA reads TGTGCCAGCAGCGTAGGACAGGAGAACTATGGCTACACCTTC.

This clone has just one count. The chain is built from TRBV27 and TRBJ1-6; unclear D gene. Germline CDR1 and CDR2: MNHEY and SMNVEV (reference sequence). V lost 5 bases and J lost 6, with 8 bases in between. The CDR3 totals 13 residues. The CDR3 loop is CASSDIRNSPLHF. The CDR3 DNA is TGTGCCAGCAGTGACATTCGTAATTCACCCCTCCACTTT.

This clone turned up a few times. The chain links TRBV7-2 to TRBJ1-6; D remains ambiguous. Germline V gene data show CDR1 as SGHTA and CDR2 as FQGNSA. The CDR3 has 12 residues. Trimming shortened V by 5 bases and J by 7 bases, and 6 bases separated the two germline ends. This chain's CDR3 is CASSPQNSPLHF. The DNA for the CDR3 is TGTGCCAGCAGCCCGCAGAATTCACCCCTCCACTTT.

The chain employs TRBV3-1 (or the pseudogene TRBV3-2) and TRBJ2-7, with TRBD1 matching over 10 bases. The CDR3 is 14 residues long. CDR1 and CDR2 (germline): LGHDT, YNNKEL (reference sequence). The V gene end was trimmed by 9 bases and the J gene end by 5 bases; junction bases not matched to a gene: 10. CDR3 coding DNA: TGTGCCAGTGCCGCGGGGGACAGGGGCCACGAGCAGTACTTC. It specifies CASAAGDRGHEQYF.

This chain joins TRBV7-9 and TRBJ2-6, with D unclear. Germline lookup yields CDR1 SEHNR and CDR2 FQNEAQ (reference sequence). V was trimmed by 5 bases and J by 2 bases, leaving 7 bases between them. There are 14 residues in the CDR3. The CDR3: CASSLVPGANVLTF. DNA of the CDR3: TGTGCCAGCAGCCTCGTCCCTGGGGCCAACGTCCTGACTTTC.

The chain links TRBV7-3 to TRBJ2-3; D is undetermined. The germline CDR1 and CDR2 sequences are SGHTA and FQGTGA. The V end was cut by 0 bases, the J end by 0 bases, with 7 bases between. This CDR3 spans 15 amino acids. The CDR3 reads CASSLTQTSTDTQYF. The CDR3 DNA follows: TGTGCCAGCAGCTTAACCCAGACTAGCACAGATACGCAGTATTTT.

V and J are TRBV6-5 and TRBJ1-1, with 10 bases matching TRBD1. This CDR3 contains 14 residues. The trim removed 5 bases at V and 5 bases at J, leaving 5 bases unmatched. The V gene's germline CDR1 is MNHEY and CDR2 SVGAGI. The CDR3 loop reads CASSRDRGWTEAFF. Written as DNA, the CDR3 is TGTGCCAGCAGTAGGGACAGGGGTTGGACTGAAGCTTTCTTT.

The CDR3 region is CASSTGMAGGYTF. As DNA, the CDR3 is TGTGCCAGCAGCACCGGGATGGCGGGTGGCTACACCTTC. The chain links TRBV11-3 to TRBJ1-2; D is uncertain. Germline loops: CDR1 SGHNT, CDR2 YENEEA. V was trimmed by 5 bases and J by 7 bases, leaving 14 bases between them. CDR3 length equals 13 residues.